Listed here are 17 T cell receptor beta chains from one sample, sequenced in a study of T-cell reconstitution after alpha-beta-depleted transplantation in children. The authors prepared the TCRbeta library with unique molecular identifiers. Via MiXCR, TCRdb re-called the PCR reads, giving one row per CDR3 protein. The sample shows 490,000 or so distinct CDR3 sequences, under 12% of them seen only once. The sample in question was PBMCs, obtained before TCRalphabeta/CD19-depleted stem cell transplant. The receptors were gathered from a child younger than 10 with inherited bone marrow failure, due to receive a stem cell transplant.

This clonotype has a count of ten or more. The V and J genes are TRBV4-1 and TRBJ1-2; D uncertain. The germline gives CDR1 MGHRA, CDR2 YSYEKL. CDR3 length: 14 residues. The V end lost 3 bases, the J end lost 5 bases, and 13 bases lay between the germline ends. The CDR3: CASSHARMLYGYTF. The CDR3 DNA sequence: TGCGCCAGCAGCCATGCCCGAATGCTTTATGGCTACACCTTC.

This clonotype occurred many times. CDR3 amino acids: CASSLAYKRVASYNEQFF. The CDR3 DNA reads TGTGCCAGCAGCTTAGCGTACAAGCGGGTTGCGTCCTACAATGAGCAGTTCTTC. The rearrangement joins TRBV7-2 to TRBJ2-1; TRBD2 is a possible D gene (6 bases). V lost 0 bases and J 1 base, leaving 16 bases between the germline ends. The V gene's germline CDR1 is SGHTA and CDR2 FQGNSA. CDR3 length equals 18 residues.

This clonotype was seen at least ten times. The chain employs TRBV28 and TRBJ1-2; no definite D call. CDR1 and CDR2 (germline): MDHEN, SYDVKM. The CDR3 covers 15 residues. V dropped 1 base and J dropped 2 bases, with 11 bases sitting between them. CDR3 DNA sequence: TGTGCCAGCAGTTTATTTTCCGCAGGAAACTATGGCTACACCTTC. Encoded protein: CASSLFSAGNYGYTF.

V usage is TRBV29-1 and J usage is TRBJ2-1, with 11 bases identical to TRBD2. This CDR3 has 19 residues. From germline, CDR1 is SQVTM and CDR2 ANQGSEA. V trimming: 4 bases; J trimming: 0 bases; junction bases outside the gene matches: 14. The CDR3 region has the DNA TGCAGCGTTGCTGGGGGTCTAGGGACTAGCGGAGACTCCTACAATGAGCAGTTCTTC. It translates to CSVAGGLGTSGDSYNEQFF.

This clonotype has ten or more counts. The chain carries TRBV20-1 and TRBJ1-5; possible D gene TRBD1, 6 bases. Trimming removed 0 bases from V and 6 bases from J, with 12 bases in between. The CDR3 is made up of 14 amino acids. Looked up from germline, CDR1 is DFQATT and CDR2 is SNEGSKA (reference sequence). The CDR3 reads CSARDAGDSQPQHF. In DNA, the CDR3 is TGCAGTGCTAGAGATGCAGGGGATAGTCAGCCCCAGCATTTT.

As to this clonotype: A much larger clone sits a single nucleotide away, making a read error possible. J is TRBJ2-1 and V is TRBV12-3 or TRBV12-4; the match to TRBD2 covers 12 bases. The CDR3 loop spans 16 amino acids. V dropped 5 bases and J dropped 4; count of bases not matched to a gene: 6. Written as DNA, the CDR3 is TGTGCCAGCAGTCCTAGCGGGAGGGCCCCATACAATGAGCAGTTCTTC. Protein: CASSPSGRAPYNEQFF.

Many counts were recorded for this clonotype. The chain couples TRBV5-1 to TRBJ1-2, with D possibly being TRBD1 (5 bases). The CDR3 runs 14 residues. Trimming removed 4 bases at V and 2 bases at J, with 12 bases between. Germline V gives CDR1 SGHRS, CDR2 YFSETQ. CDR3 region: CASSRDVYNYGYTF. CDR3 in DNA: TGCGCCAGCAGCAGGGACGTATACAACTATGGCTACACCTTC.

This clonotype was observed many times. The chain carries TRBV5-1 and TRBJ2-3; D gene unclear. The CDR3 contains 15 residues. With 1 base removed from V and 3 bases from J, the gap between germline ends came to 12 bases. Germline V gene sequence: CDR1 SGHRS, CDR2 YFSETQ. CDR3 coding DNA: TGCGCCAGCAGCTTGTTTTTGTTAGGGACAGATACGCAGTATTTT. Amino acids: CASSLFLLGTDTQYF.

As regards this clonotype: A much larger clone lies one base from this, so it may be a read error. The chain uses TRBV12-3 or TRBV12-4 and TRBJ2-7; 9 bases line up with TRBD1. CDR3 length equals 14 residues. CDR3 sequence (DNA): TGTGCCAGCAGCCCTGGGGGACAGGGAGACGAGCATTACTTC. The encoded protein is CASSPGGQGDEHYF.

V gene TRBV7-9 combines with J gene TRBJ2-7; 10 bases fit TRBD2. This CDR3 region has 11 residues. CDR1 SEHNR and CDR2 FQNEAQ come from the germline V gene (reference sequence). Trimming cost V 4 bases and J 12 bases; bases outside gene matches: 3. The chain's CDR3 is CASSSSGRGYF. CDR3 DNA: TGTGCCAGCAGCTCTAGCGGGAGAGGGTACTTC.

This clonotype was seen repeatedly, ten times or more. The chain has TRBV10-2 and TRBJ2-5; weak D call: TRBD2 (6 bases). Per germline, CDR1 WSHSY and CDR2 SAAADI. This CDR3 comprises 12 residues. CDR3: CASQEGWETQYF. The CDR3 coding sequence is TGCGCGTCACAGGAGGGGTGGGAGACCCAGTACTTC.

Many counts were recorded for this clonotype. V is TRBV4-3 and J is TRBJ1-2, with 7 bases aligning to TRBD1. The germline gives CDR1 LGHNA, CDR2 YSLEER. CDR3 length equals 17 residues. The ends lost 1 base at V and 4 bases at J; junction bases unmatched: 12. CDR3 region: CASSQVVSGQWVYGYTF. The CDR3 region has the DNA TGCGCCAGCAGCCAAGTGGTATCGGGACAGTGGGTCTATGGCTACACCTTC.

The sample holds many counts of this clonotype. CDR3 nucleotides: TGTGCCAGCAGCTTGATCGCCGAGGGTGAAGCTTTCTTT. Translation: CASSLIAEGEAFF. This chain uses TRBV5-6 with TRBJ1-1; D remains ambiguous. The V and J ends lost 1 base and 7 bases respectively, with 11 bases between them. The CDR3 sequence is 13 residues long. CDR1 is SGHDT and CDR2 is YYEEEE in the germline V gene.

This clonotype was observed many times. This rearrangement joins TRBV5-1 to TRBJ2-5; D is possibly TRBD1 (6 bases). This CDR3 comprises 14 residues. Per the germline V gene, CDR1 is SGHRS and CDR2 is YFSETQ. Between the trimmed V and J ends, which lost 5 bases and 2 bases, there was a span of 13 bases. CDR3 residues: CASRNDRSQETQYF. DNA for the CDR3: TGCGCCAGCAGAAATGACAGGTCTCAAGAGACCCAGTACTTC. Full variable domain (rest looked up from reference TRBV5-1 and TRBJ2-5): KAGVTQTPRYLIKTRGQQVTLSCSPISGHRSVSWYQQTPGQGLQFLFEYFSETQRNKGNFPGRFSGRQFSNSRSEMNVSTLELGDSALYLCASRNDRSQETQYFGPGTRLLVL.

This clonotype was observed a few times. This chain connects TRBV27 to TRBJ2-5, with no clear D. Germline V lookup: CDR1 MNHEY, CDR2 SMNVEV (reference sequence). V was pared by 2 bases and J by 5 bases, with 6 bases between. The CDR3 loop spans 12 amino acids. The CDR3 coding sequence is TGTGCCAGCAGTTTAAATGGGGAGACCCAGTACTTC. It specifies CASSLNGETQYF.

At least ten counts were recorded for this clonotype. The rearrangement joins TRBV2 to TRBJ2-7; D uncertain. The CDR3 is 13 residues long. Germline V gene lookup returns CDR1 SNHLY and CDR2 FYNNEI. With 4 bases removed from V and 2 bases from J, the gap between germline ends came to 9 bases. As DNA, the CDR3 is TGTGCCAGCAGTGTCGTCAGAGCCTACGAGCAGTACTTC. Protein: CASSVVRAYEQYF.

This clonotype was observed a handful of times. Written as DNA, the CDR3 is TGCAGTGCTAGAGACCTTAGCGGGAGGGGTGACACCGGGGAGCTGTTTTTT. Amino acids: CSARDLSGRGDTGELFF. The chain couples TRBV20-1 to TRBJ2-2; 11 nucleotides align to TRBD2. Germline V gene sequence: CDR1 DFQATT, CDR2 SNEGSKA (reference sequence). This CDR3 has 17 residues. After removal of 0 bases from V and 3 bases from J, the junction contained 6 bases not matched to a gene.